Given below is one T cell receptor beta chain in context. This CDR3 spans 13 amino acids. CDR1 and CDR2 (germline): MNHEY, SVGAGI. The ends were cut back, 8 bases at V and 2 bases at J, with 12 bases in the middle. Only in-frame clones appear in the TCRdb table, and some are missing; sequencing was by immunoSEQ multiplex PCR. The sample has hundreds of thousands of clones; 80% to 90% are singletons. The sample is drawn from a study of shared T cell receptors in the human thymus. This sample was also put to use in a study of human thymus T cells. That report notes: The source of the thymus tissue was resections taken during corrective heart surgery.

The receptor's source is a girl under two years old with a congenital heart defect. The specimen sequenced was thymocytes. V is TRBV6-5 and J is TRBJ1-2; D is uncertain. This chain's CDR3 is CASAKRLNYGYTF. CDR3 in DNA: TGTGCCAGCGCGAAGCGGTTGAACTATGGCTACACCTTC.